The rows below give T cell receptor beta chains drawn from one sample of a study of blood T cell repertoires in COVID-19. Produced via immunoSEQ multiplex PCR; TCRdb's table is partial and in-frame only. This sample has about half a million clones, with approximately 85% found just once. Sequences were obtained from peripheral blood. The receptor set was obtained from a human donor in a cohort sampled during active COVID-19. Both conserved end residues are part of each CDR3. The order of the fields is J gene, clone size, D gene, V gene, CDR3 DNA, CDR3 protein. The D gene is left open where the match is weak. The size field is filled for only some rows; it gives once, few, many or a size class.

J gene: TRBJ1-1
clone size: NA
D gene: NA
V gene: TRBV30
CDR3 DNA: TGTGCCTGGTATCGGGGAGCTGAAGCTTTCTTT
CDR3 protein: CAWYRGAEAFF

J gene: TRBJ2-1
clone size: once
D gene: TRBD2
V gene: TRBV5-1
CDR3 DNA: TGCGCCAGCAGCTTGATAGCGGGAGGTAGGGATGAGCAGTTCTTC
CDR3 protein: CASSLIAGGRDEQFF

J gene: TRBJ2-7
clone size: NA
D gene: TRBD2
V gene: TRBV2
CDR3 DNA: TGTGCCAGCAGTGAAAGGGGACTAGCGGGAGCGGGGGAGCAGTACTTC
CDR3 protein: CASSERGLAGAGEQYF

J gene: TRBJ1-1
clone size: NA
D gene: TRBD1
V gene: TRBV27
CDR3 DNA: TGTGCCAGCAGAAAGGACAGGGCCACTGAAGCTTTCTTT
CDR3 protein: CASRKDRATEAFF

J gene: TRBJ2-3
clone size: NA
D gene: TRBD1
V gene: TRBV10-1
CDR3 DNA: TGCGCCAGCAAACCGGGACAGGGCACAGATACGCAGTATTTT
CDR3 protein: CASKPGQGTDTQYF

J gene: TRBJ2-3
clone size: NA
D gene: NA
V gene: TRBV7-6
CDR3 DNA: TGTGCCAGCAGCCCCACCGTCGGTGGTTTT
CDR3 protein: CASSPTVGGF

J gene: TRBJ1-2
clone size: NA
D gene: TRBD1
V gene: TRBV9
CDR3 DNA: TGTGCCAGCAGCGTAGATCTGCCGACAGGGAACTATGGCTACACCTTC
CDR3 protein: CASSVDLPTGNYGYTF

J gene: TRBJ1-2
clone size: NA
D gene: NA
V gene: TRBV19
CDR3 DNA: TGTGCCAGTAGTACCGTCGGGACACCTACTAACTATGGCTACACCTTC
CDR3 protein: CASSTVGTPTNYGYTF

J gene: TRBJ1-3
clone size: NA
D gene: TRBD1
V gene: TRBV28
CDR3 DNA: TGTGCCAGCAGTTCCCCTAAGGGGGCAGGAAACACCATATATTTT
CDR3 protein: CASSSPKGAGNTIYF

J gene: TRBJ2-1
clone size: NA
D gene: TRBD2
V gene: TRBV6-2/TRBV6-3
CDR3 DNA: TGTGCCAGCAGTAGCGGACTAGCGGATTACGCCTACAATGAGCAGTTCTTC
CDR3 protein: CASSSGLADYAYNEQFF

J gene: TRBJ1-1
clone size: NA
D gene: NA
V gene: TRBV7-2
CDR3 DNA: TGTGCCAGCAGCTTAGGGCAGGCGAAGAACACTGAAGCTTTCTTT
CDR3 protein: CASSLGQAKNTEAFF

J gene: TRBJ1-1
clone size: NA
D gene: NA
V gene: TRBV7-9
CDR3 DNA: TGTGCCAGCAGCCACACGACAGGGAACACTGAAGCTTTCTTT
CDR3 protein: CASSHTTGNTEAFF

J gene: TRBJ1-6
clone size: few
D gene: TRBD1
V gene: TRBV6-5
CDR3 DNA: TGTGCCAGCAGTTACTCGGACAGGGTAGAGTCACCCCTCCACTTT
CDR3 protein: CASSYSDRVESPLHF

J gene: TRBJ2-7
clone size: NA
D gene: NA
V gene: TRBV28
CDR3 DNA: TGTGCCAGCTCTCTGGGGGGAGGCTTCTCCTACGAGCAGTACTTC
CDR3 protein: CASSLGGGFSYEQYF

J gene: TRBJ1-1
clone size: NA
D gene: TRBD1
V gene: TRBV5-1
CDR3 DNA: TGCGCCAGCAGCTCGACAGGGGAGGGCACTGAAGCTTTCTTT
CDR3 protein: CASSSTGEGTEAFF

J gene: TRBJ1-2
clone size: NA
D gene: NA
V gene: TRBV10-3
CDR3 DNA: TGTGCCACCCGCGCTTCGGAGATTAATGGCTACACCTTC
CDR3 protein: CATRASEINGYTF

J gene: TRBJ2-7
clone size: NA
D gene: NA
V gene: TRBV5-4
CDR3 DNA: TGTGCCAGCAGCTTGTTCGGTGTGACGGGAGAAGAAAACGAGCAGTACTTC
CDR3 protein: CASSLFGVTGEENEQYF

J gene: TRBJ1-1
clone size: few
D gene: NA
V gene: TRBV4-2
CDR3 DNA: TGTGCCAGCAGCCATTCCAGGGGTATGAACACTGAAGCTTTCTTT
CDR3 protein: CASSHSRGMNTEAFF

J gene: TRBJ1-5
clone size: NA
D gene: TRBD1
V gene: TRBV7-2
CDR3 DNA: TGTGCCAGCAGCTTATTTGGACAGGGAGCAAGCAATCAGCCCCAGCATTTT
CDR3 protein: CASSLFGQGASNQPQHF

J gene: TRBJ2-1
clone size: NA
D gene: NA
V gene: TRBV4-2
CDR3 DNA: TGTGCCAGCAGCCAAGCGGTAATTTCGGACTATGAGCAGTTCTTC
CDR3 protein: CASSQAVISDYEQFF